The 15 T cell receptor beta chains in this list originate from one sample, sequenced in a study of cytomegalovirus exposure and HLA in healthy donors. Sequenced by immunoSEQ multiplex PCR; TCRdb stores in-frame clones only, minus some. The sample consists of about 150,000 clones, just over 90% of them appearing once. Sequencing was performed on PBMCs. The receptors come from a man aged 18 to 35 in good health and CMV-seronegative.

V is TRBV7-9 and J is TRBJ1-1, with unresolved D. Per germline, CDR1 SEHNR and CDR2 FQNEAQ (reference sequence). This CDR3 contains 15 residues. V was trimmed by 6 bases and J by 0 bases, leaving 14 bases between them. The CDR3 DNA follows: TGTGCCAGCAGTCCTCAGAACGGGGTGAACACTGAAGCTTTCTTT. This encodes CASSPQNGVNTEAFF. Using reference TRBV7-9 and TRBJ1-1 for the parts outside the CDR3, the full variable domain is DTGVSQNPRHKITKRGQNVTFRCDPISEHNRLYWYRQTLGQGPEFLTYFQNEAQLEKSRLLSDRFSAERPKGSFSTLEIQRTEQGDSAMYLCASSPQNGVNTEAFFGQGTRLTVV.

The chain links TRBV5-1 to TRBJ2-5; D gene unclear. Trimming shortened V by 4 bases and J by 0 bases, and 10 bases separated the two germline ends. The CDR3 loop spans 14 amino acids. CDR1 and CDR2 (germline): SGHRS, YFSETQ. As DNA, the CDR3 is TGCGCCAGCAGCCCGTCAGCGAACCAAGAGACCCAGTACTTC. Protein sequence: CASSPSANQETQYF.

The sample holds one count of this clone. The rearrangement uses TRBV9 and TRBJ2-3; 9 bases agree with TRBD2. The CDR3 consists of 14 residues. Germline V lookup: CDR1 SGDLS, CDR2 YYNGEE. V shed 4 bases, J shed 6 bases, and the junction held 6 bases outside the gene matches. This CDR3 is CASSPGLARDTQYF. The CDR3 DNA follows: TGTGCCAGCAGCCCGGGACTAGCCCGTGATACGCAGTATTTT.

The chain links TRBV7-9 to TRBJ1-1, with D perhaps matching TRBD1 (5 bases). V gave up 0 bases and J gave up 4 bases, with 12 bases separating them. The germline V gene has CDR1 SEHNR and CDR2 FQNEAQ (reference sequence). The CDR3 totals 15 residues. The CDR3 DNA reads as TGTGCCAGCAGCTTAGCGCAGGGATTGTTCACTGAAGCTTTCTTT. This gives the protein CASSLAQGLFTEAFF.

This chain links TRBV4-1 with TRBJ2-5; D may be TRBD2 (6 bases). The CDR3 is 16 residues long. V was cut by 0 bases and J by 1 base, with 12 bases left in between. Germline V gives CDR1 MGHRA, CDR2 YSYEKL. The CDR3, as DNA: TGCGCCAGCAGCCAAGATCCAACGGGGGTCCAAGAGACCCAGTACTTC. It translates to CASSQDPTGVQETQYF.

The CDR3 DNA sequence: TGCGCCAGCAGCTTGGGGACTAGCGCTTTATCCACAGATACGCAGTATTTT. Its translation: CASSLGTSALSTDTQYF. The gene calls are TRBV5-1 and TRBJ2-3; 9 bases are shared with TRBD2. The V gene end was trimmed by 0 bases and the J gene end by 2 bases; junction bases not matched to a gene: 7. CDR3 length: 17 residues. Looked up from germline, CDR1 is SGHRS and CDR2 is YFSETQ. The entire variable domain, with the rest obtained from reference TRBV5-1 and TRBJ2-3, is as follows: KAGVTQTPRYLIKTRGQQVTLSCSPISGHRSVSWYQQTPGQGLQFLFEYFSETQRNKGNFPGRFSGRQFSNSRSEMNVSTLELGDSALYLCASSLGTSALSTDTQYFGPGTRLTVL.

The chain combines TRBV11-2 with TRBJ2-7; possibly TRBD1 for D (5 bases). CDR1 SGHAT and CDR2 FQNNGV come from the germline V gene. V was shortened by 1 base and J by 1 base, with 14 bases between the two germline ends. The length of the CDR3 is 16 residues. The CDR3 loop reads CASSLVLGQGSYEQYV. CDR3 DNA: TGTGCCAGCAGCTTAGTTCTGGGGCAAGGTTCCTACGAGCAGTACGTC.

The gene calls are TRBV6-5 and TRBJ1-3; D is possibly TRBD1 (5 bases). The CDR3 length is 14 residues. V gave up 6 bases and J gave up 2 bases, with 11 bases separating them. Per the germline V gene, CDR1 is MNHEY and CDR2 is SVGAGI. CDR3 nucleotide sequence: TGTGCCAGCAGCCAAACAGGACCTGGAAACACCATATATTTT. It codes for CASSQTGPGNTIYF.

The chain employs TRBV5-1 and TRBJ2-1; weak D call: TRBD1 (6 bases). Per germline, CDR1 SGHRS and CDR2 YFSETQ. V was clipped by 3 bases and J by 7 bases, with 11 bases between them. CDR3 length: 13 amino acids. This chain's CDR3 is CASSSDRENEQFF. Here the CDR3 DNA reads TGCGCCAGCAGCTCGGACAGAGAGAATGAGCAGTTCTTC.

The chain couples TRBV6-4 to TRBJ2-1; 9 positions match TRBD2. The CDR3 has 15 residues. The germline V gene encodes CDR1 MRHNA and CDR2 SNTAGT. V lost 1 base to trimming and J lost 5 bases; unmatched junction nucleotides: 3. This chain's CDR3 is CASSDLRGGHNEQFF. In nucleotides, the CDR3 is TGTGCCAGCAGTGACTTGCGGGGGGGCCACAATGAGCAGTTCTTC.

The CDR3 loop reads CATSRDLRYEQYF. In DNA, the CDR3 is TGTGCCACCAGCAGAGATCTCAGGTACGAGCAGTACTTC. This chain connects TRBV15 to TRBJ2-7; D unresolved. CDR1 is LNHNV and CDR2 is YYDKDF in the germline V gene (reference sequence). V lost 0 bases and J lost 4, with 7 bases in between. CDR3 length: 13 amino acids.

This rearrangement joins TRBV6-5 to TRBJ2-2; D is possibly TRBD2 (5 bases). Germline V gene lookup returns CDR1 MNHEY and CDR2 SVGAGI. There are 15 residues in the CDR3. Trimming left V 8 bases short and J 5 bases short, with 18 bases between. CDR3 coding DNA: TGTGCCAGCCGCGACCCACGGGGTGGGACCGGGGAGCTGTTTTTT. Protein product: CASRDPRGGTGELFF.

The CDR3 bases are TGTGCCAGCAGCGGGACTAGCGGGAGGATACGCTCCTACAATGAGCAGTTCTTC. Protein sequence: CASSGTSGRIRSYNEQFF. The rearrangement links TRBV5-4 to TRBJ2-1; TRBD2 matches 15 bases. In germline, CDR1 is SGHNT, CDR2 YYREEE (reference sequence). The CDR3 has 18 amino acids. V shed 4 bases, J shed 0 bases, and the junction held 5 bases outside the gene matches.

The rearrangement uses TRBV4-2 and TRBJ2-3; no definite D call. This CDR3 region has 14 residues. V lost 4 bases, J lost 1 base, and 9 bases lay in between. Looked up from germline, CDR1 is LGHNA and CDR2 is YNFKEQ. CDR3 sequence: CASSPRYGTDTQYF. As DNA, the CDR3 is TGTGCCAGCAGCCCCCGTTATGGCACAGATACGCAGTATTTT.

This clone occurred once. The chain uses TRBV18 and TRBJ1-2; TRBD1 aligns across 7 bases. V trimming: 2 bases; J trimming: 3 bases; junction bases outside the gene matches: 6. Per germline, CDR1 KGHSH and CDR2 LQKENI. The CDR3 extends over 15 amino acids. The CDR3 loop reads CASSPYRDSDYGYTF. CDR3 nucleotide sequence: TGTGCCAGCTCACCATATAGGGACAGTGACTATGGCTACACCTTC.